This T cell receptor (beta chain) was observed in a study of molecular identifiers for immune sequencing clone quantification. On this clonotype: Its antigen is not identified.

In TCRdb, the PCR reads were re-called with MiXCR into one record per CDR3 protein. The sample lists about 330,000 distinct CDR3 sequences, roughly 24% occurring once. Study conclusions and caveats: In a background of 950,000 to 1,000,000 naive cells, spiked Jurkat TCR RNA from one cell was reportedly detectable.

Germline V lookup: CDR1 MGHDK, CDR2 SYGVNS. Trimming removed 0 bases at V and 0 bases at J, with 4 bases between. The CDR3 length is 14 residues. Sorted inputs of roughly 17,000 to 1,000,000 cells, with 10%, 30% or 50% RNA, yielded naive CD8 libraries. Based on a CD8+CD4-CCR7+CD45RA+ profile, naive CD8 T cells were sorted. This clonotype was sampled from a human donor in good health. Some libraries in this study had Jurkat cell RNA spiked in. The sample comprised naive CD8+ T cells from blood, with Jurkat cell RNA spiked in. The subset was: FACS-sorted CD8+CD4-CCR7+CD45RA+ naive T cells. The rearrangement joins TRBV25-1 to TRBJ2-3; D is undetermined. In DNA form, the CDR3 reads TGTGCCAGCAGTGAATACAGTAGCACAGATACGCAGTATTTT. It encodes CASSEYSSTDTQYF.